The 28 T cell receptor beta chains given below trace back to one sample, sequenced in a study of blood T cell repertoires in COVID-19. Assay: immunoSEQ multiplex PCR; the TCRdb copy retains only in-frame clones and omits some. Of fewer than 150,000 clones listed, roughly 86% are singletons. Specimen: peripheral blood. These receptors all stem from a man in his fifties or sixties with active or convalescent COVID-19.

The chain combines TRBV6-6 with TRBJ2-3; TRBD2 is a possible D gene (6 bases). The ends were cut back, 7 bases at V and 0 bases at J, with 17 bases in the middle. The CDR3 contains 16 residues. Germline V gene data show CDR1 as MNHNY and CDR2 as SVGAGI (reference sequence). CDR3 nucleotides: TGTGCCAGCACAAAATCATACAGCGGGAGCACAGATACGCAGTATTTT. It codes for CASTKSYSGSTDTQYF.

This clone was recorded a few times. The chain links TRBV25-1 to TRBJ2-3; a weak D match, TRBD2 (5 bases). Trimming removed 1 base at V and 7 bases at J, with 12 bases between. This CDR3 is built from 14 residues. Germline-derived CDR1 and CDR2 are MGHDK and SYGVNS. The CDR3 spells CASSEWGVEYTQYF. Here the CDR3 DNA reads TGTGCCAGCAGTGAATGGGGAGTAGAGTATACGCAGTATTTT.

This chain uses TRBV27 with TRBJ2-7, with D tentatively TRBD1 (5 bases). The V end was cut by 3 bases, the J end by 7 bases, with 16 bases between. The germline CDR1 and CDR2 sequences are MNHEY and SMNVEV (reference sequence). The CDR3 spans 14 residues. CDR3 sequence reads: CASSFNPATGEQYF. The CDR3 nucleotides are TGTGCCAGCAGTTTTAATCCTGCCACAGGAGAGCAGTACTTC.

This chain connects TRBV25-1 to TRBJ1-6; D uncertain. V was cut by 1 base and J by 5 bases, with 9 bases left in between. CDR1 and CDR2 (germline): MGHDK, SYGVNS. This CDR3 spans 15 amino acids. The CDR3 protein is CASSELGLNNSPLHF. CDR3 sequence (DNA): TGTGCCAGCAGTGAATTGGGCCTAAATAATTCACCCCTCCACTTT.

The CDR3 region is CSAPTSKVQYF. As DNA, the CDR3 is TGCAGTGCTCCGACTAGCAAGGTGCAGTATTTT. V and J are TRBV20-1 and TRBJ2-3, with 7 bases aligning to TRBD2. The CDR3 loop spans 11 amino acids. Trimming took 5 bases from V and 11 from J; bases not matched to a gene: 7. Germline CDR1 and CDR2: DFQATT and SNEGSKA (reference sequence).

This sequence joins TRBV11-3 and TRBJ2-7; 8 nucleotides match TRBD2. Germline CDR1 and CDR2: SGHNT and YENEEA. The CDR3 runs 15 residues. J was trimmed by 3 bases and V by 5 bases; bases with no gene match: 9. CDR3 in amino acids: CASSRGIGGGYEQYF. Here the CDR3 DNA reads TGTGCCAGCAGCCGGGGAATCGGGGGGGGCTACGAGCAGTACTTC.

The chain uses TRBV5-4 and TRBJ1-1; D is unclear. Trimming shortened V by 5 bases and J by 1 base, and 12 bases separated the two germline ends. CDR1 and CDR2 from the germline V gene are SGHNT and YYREEE (reference sequence). The CDR3 extends over 14 amino acids. CDR3 sequence (DNA): TGTGCCAGCAGACTTCCTACAGCGAACACTGAAGCTTTCTTT. Translating it yields CASRLPTANTEAFF.

J is TRBJ1-5 and V is TRBV18; 8 nucleotides agree with TRBD1. J lost 0 bases, V lost 2 bases, and 3 bases had no gene match. The germline V gene encodes CDR1 KGHSH and CDR2 LQKENI. The CDR3 spans 16 residues. DNA for the CDR3: TGTGCCAGCTCACCAGGGACAGGTTATAGCAATCAGCCCCAGCATTTT. This encodes CASSPGTGYSNQPQHF.

The chain joins TRBV10-3 to TRBJ2-5, with TRBD1 matching over 10 bases. Germline V gives CDR1 ENHRY, CDR2 SYGVKD. Germline trimming cut 4 bases from V and 5 bases from J; bases unmatched to any gene: 4. The CDR3 totals 14 residues. The DNA of the CDR3 is TGTGCCATCAGTGGGGGGACAGGGGTTGAGACCCAGTACTTC. Protein: CAISGGTGVETQYF.

This clone was observed a few times. V is TRBV5-1 and J is TRBJ1-1; no clear D. The germline CDR1 and CDR2 sequences are SGHRS and YFSETQ. Deletions cut 4 bases from V and 2 bases from J, with 15 bases between. This CDR3 is built from 15 residues. In DNA, the CDR3 is TGCGCCAGCAGCCCCCACGGGGTAGGAAACACTGAAGCTTTCTTT. It translates to CASSPHGVGNTEAFF.

The V and J genes are TRBV6-5 and TRBJ2-1; 8 bases map to TRBD2. Losses at the gene ends were 0 bases for V and 4 bases for J; bases not matched to a gene: 5. The germline V gene has CDR1 MNHEY and CDR2 SVGAGI. The CDR3 spans 16 residues. In DNA, the CDR3 is TGTGCCAGCAGTTACTCGAGCGGGAGTGGGTACAATGAGCAGTTCTTC. It yields the protein CASSYSSGSGYNEQFF.

The chain has TRBV7-2 and TRBJ1-5; D is ambiguous. V was trimmed by 3 bases and J by 3 bases, leaving 6 bases between them. Germline V lookup: CDR1 SGHTA, CDR2 FQGNSA. The CDR3 consists of 13 residues. In DNA, the CDR3 is TGTGCCAGCAGCTTGGGAGTCAATCAGCCCCAGCATTTT. This encodes CASSLGVNQPQHF.

This clone was counted once. The chain joins TRBV5-8 to TRBJ1-6; D not certain. Trimming took off 4 bases at V and 4 bases at J, with 15 bases between the two ends. Germline assignment: CDR1 SGHTS and CDR2 YDEGEE. The CDR3 totals 16 residues. This chain's CDR3 is CASSRPGELYNSPLHF. DNA of the CDR3: TGTGCCAGCAGCCGCCCCGGGGAACTATATAATTCACCCCTCCACTTT.

The chain is built from TRBV6-5 and TRBJ1-6, with D maybe TRBD1 (6 bases). CDR1 MNHEY and CDR2 SVGAGI come from the germline V gene. Trimming took off 5 bases at V and 7 bases at J, with 12 bases between the two ends. The CDR3 is 14 amino acids. In nucleotides, the CDR3 is TGTGCCAGCAGTCTGGGACAACTCAATTCACCCCTCCACTTT. Its translation is CASSLGQLNSPLHF.

V usage is TRBV30 and J usage is TRBJ2-3; TRBD2 matches 8 bases. This CDR3 spans 14 amino acids. Germline V CDR1 and CDR2: GTSNPN, SVGIG (reference sequence). V dropped 2 bases and J dropped 2; count of bases not matched to a gene: 3. Here the CDR3 reads CAWSLTSVTDTQYF. DNA of the CDR3: TGTGCCTGGAGTTTGACTAGCGTCACAGATACGCAGTATTTT.

The chain carries TRBV28 and TRBJ1-6; D is perhaps TRBD1 (5 bases). Germline CDR1 and CDR2: MDHEN and SYDVKM. This CDR3 is built from 20 residues. The V and J ends lost 4 bases and 0 bases respectively, with 22 bases between them. The CDR3 sequence is CASSWSGQYYTSSYNSPLHF. CDR3 DNA: TGTGCCAGCAGTTGGTCAGGGCAATATTATACGAGCTCCTATAATTCACCCCTCCACTTT.

The chain joins TRBV19 to TRBJ1-5; TRBD1 agrees at 10 bases. The CDR3 sequence is 15 residues long. Germline loops: CDR1 LNHDA, CDR2 SQIVND (reference sequence). With V trimmed by 6 bases and J by 6 bases, 8 bases remained unmatched. Written as DNA, the CDR3 is TGTGCCAGTAGCAGGGACAGGGGATCGCGTCAGCCCCAGCATTTT. Its protein is CASSRDRGSRQPQHF.

This clone came up once. This chain joins TRBV15 and TRBJ2-3; no clear D. Germline CDR1 and CDR2: LNHNV and YYDKDF (reference sequence). The CDR3 extends over 12 amino acids. The V gene lost 5 bases and the J gene lost 0 bases, with 3 bases spanning the gap. For the CDR3, the DNA is TGTGCCACCAGCCAGAGCACAGATACGCAGTATTTT. Translation: CATSQSTDTQYF.

The CDR3 spells CASSPVGGSASNTEAFF. CDR3 nucleotides: TGTGCCAGCAGCCCGGTCGGGGGATCGGCGTCAAACACTGAAGCTTTCTTT. This chain joins TRBV7-8 and TRBJ1-1, with D possibly being TRBD1 (5 bases). V was trimmed by 5 bases and J by 2 bases, leaving 21 bases between them. This CDR3 spans 17 amino acids. The V gene's germline CDR1 is SGHVS and CDR2 FQNEAQ. Using reference TRBV7-8 and TRBJ1-1 for the parts outside the CDR3, the full variable domain is GAGVSQSPRYKVAKRGQDVALRCDPISGHVSLFWYQQALGQGPEFLTYFQNEAQLDKSGLPSDRFFAERPEGSVSTLKIQRTQQEDSAVYLCASSPVGGSASNTEAFFGQGTRLTVV.

This sequence joins TRBV7-2 and TRBJ2-5, with a weak D call TRBD1 (5 bases). The CDR3 covers 15 residues. Between the trimmed V and J ends, which lost 5 bases and 1 base, there was a span of 14 bases. Looked up from germline, CDR1 is SGHTA and CDR2 is FQGNSA. The CDR3 sequence is CASSPDSGIQETQYF. As DNA, the CDR3 is TGTGCCAGCAGCCCAGACTCAGGGATCCAAGAGACCCAGTACTTC.

There are a few counts of this clone. The V gene is TRBV27, the J gene TRBJ2-2; D is uncertain. This CDR3 contains 16 residues. V was clipped by 0 bases and J by 1 base, with 9 bases between them. The germline gives CDR1 MNHEY, CDR2 SMNVEV (reference sequence). CDR3 bases: TGTGCCAGCAGTTTATCTTGGCTTCTGAACACCGGGGAGCTGTTTTTT. It translates to CASSLSWLLNTGELFF.

The chain joins TRBV18 to TRBJ1-1; 8 nucleotides agree with TRBD1. J gave up 5 bases and V 3 bases, and 5 bases lay outside the gene matches. Germline CDR1 and CDR2: KGHSH and LQKENI. This CDR3 has 14 amino acids. CDR3 amino acids: CASSPDRGRTEAFF. The CDR3 DNA is TGTGCCAGCTCACCCGACAGGGGTAGAACTGAAGCTTTCTTT.

This chain links TRBV29-1 with TRBJ2-7; weak D call: TRBD2 (5 bases). CDR3 size: 14 residues. The V and J ends lost 5 bases and 2 bases respectively, with 16 bases between them. Germline-derived CDR1 and CDR2 are SQVTM and ANQGSEA. This CDR3 reads CSVFRGDQTYEQYF. The CDR3, as DNA: TGCAGCGTTTTCCGGGGAGACCAGACCTACGAGCAGTACTTC.

This chain joins TRBV6-5 and TRBJ2-7; 10 bases map to TRBD2. CDR3 length equals 15 residues. Germline CDR1 is MNHEY and CDR2 is SVGAGI. Trimming removed 2 bases from V and 1 base from J; junction bases left unmatched: 2. The CDR3: CASSYRGLASYEQYF. The CDR3 DNA is TGTGCCAGCAGTTACCGGGGACTAGCGTCCTACGAGCAGTACTTC.

The J gene is TRBJ1-2, the V gene TRBV30; D is perhaps TRBD1 (6 bases). This CDR3 is 12 amino acids long. Trimming removed 2 bases from V and 4 bases from J, with 8 bases in between. The V gene's germline CDR1 is GTSNPN and CDR2 SVGIG (reference sequence). As DNA, the CDR3 is TGTGCCTGGAGTCTAGGGGGCTATGGCTACACCTTC. It is translated as CAWSLGGYGYTF.

This chain uses TRBV27 with TRBJ1-5; D may be TRBD1 (5 bases). Trimming left V 3 bases short and J 1 base short, with 7 bases between. The CDR3 sequence is 14 residues long. Germline CDR1 reads MNHEY; CDR2 reads SMNVEV (reference sequence). The CDR3 nucleotides read TGTGCCAGCAGTTTTAGGGGAAGCAATCAGCCCCAGCATTTT. It translates to CASSFRGSNQPQHF.

This chain joins TRBV10-3 and TRBJ1-5; 7 bases are a match to TRBD1. CDR3 length: 15 residues. J lost 1 base, V lost 2 bases, and 2 bases had no gene match. The V gene's germline CDR1 is ENHRY and CDR2 SYGVKD. In DNA form, the CDR3 reads TGTGCCATCAGTGAGGGACAGGAAAGCAATCAGCCCCAGCATTTT. Translating it yields CAISEGQESNQPQHF.

This rearrangement joins TRBV10-1 to TRBJ1-4; 11 bases agree with TRBD1. Unmatched junction bases numbered 3, after V lost 4 bases and J lost 11 bases. The germline V gene has CDR1 WNHNN and CDR2 SYGVQD (reference sequence). The CDR3 extends over 13 amino acids. CDR3 DNA: TGCGCCAGCAGTGCCGGGACAGGGGGGAAACTGTTTTTT. Its translation: CASSAGTGGKLFF.